The present T cell receptor (beta chain) was sequenced within a study of T cell responses to AZD1222 COVID-19 vaccine. V was pared by 5 bases and J by 4 bases, with 10 bases of the junction left unmatched. This CDR3 has 15 amino acids. Germline CDR1 LGHDT, CDR2 YNNKEL (reference sequence). TCRdb's table, derived via immunoSEQ multiplex PCR, lists solely in-frame clones and lacks some. Of roughly 130,000 clones in the sample, 70% to 90% were seen once. The source material was peripheral blood, sampled on day 0 of AZD1222 vaccination. The TCR sequence derives from an adult in good health. V is TRBV3-1 (or the pseudogene TRBV3-2) and J is TRBJ1-2; TRBD1 matches at 7 bases. The CDR3 protein is CASSYGTVDFYGYTF. Written as DNA, the CDR3 is TGTGCCAGCAGCTACGGGACAGTTGATTTCTATGGCTACACCTTC.